The present entry profiles one T cell receptor (beta chain) with its context. The antigen is not known. Assay used: immunoSEQ multiplex PCR; TCRdb lists only in-frame clones, some missing. The table includes more than 70,000 clones, 89% detected once. This sample was taken from a study of OX40 agonist ivuxolimab in advanced cancers. Deletions cut 7 bases from V and 7 bases from J, with 11 bases between. This CDR3 is built from 11 residues. In germline, CDR1 is SNHLY, CDR2 FYNNEI. Points from the study as a whole: The authors did not determine the antigen specificity of the expanded peripheral T cells.

The material was CD4+ or CD8+ T cells sorted from blood, obtained in a trial of the OX40 agonist ivuxolimab. The sequence derives from an adult with an advanced solid tumor such as melanoma, head and neck, liver or kidney cancer. The chain couples TRBV2 to TRBJ2-7; possibly TRBD1 for D (5 bases). CDR3 residues: CASIRGREQYF. The CDR3 coding sequence is TGTGCCAGCATAAGGGGCCGGGAGCAGTACTTC.